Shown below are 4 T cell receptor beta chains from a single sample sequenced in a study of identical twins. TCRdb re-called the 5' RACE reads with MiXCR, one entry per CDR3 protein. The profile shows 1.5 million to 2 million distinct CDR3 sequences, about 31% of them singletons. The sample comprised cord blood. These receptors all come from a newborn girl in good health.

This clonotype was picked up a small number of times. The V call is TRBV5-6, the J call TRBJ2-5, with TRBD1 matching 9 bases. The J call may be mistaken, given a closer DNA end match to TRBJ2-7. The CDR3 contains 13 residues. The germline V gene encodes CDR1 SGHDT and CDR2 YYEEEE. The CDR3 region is CASRLGQGHEQYF. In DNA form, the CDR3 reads TGTGCCAGCAGACTGGGACAGGGTCACGAGCAGTACTTC.

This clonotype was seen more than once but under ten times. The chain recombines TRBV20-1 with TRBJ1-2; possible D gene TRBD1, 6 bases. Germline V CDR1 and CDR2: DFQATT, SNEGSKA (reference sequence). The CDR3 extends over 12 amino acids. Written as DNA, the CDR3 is TGCGTGGGGGCAGAATCTAACTATGGCTACACCTTC. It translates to CVGAESNYGYTF.

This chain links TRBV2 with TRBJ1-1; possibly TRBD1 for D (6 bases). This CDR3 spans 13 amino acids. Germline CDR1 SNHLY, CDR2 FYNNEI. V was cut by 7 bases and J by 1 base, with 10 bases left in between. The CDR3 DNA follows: TGTGCCAGCATCGGGGGCTGGAACACTGAAGCTTTCTTT. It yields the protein CASIGGWNTEAFF.

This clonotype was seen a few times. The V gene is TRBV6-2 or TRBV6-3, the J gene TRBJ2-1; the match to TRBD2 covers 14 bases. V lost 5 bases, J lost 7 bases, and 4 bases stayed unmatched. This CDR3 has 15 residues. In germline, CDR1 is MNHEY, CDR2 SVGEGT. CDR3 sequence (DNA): TGTGCCAGCAGTCGGACTAGCGGGAGGTCGAATGAGCAGTTCTTC. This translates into CASSRTSGRSNEQFF.